This T cell receptor (beta chain) emerged from a study of Ad26.COV2.S vaccination and SARS-CoV-2 variants (dated by TCRdb to about 2021). Study-wide context: Vaccine-arm donors were drawn from COV1001, a multicentre, randomized, double-blind, placebo-controlled phase I-IIa trial of Ad26.COV2.S in healthy adults. Ad26.COV2.S was administered intramuscularly at a dose of 5x10^10 or 1x10^11 viral particles, either as one shot or as two shots given 56 days apart. The specificity and breadth of SARS-CoV-2-reactive T cell receptors after Ad26.COV2.S vaccination were assessed by TCRbeta repertoire sequencing. A total of approximately 30 samples were included in the TCR-sequenced set, comprising around 19 Ad26.COV2.S vaccine recipients, 5 placebo recipients and 8 SARS-CoV-2 convalescent individuals. Trial participants were randomized into five groups of five, in which low-dose or high-dose Ad26.COV2.S was given once or twice, or placebo was given on both occasions. Investigators did not know the trial group allocation while performing experiments and assessing outcomes.

The intended sense of this specimen's treatment or condition label: 15 to 20 received Ad26.COV2.S at low or high dose, single or two shots; 5 received placebo; per-sample allocation not given. Repertoires of vaccine and placebo recipients were sequenced from samples taken on day 63 after the first injection. In Cohort 1b, 25 adults aged 18-55 years were enrolled at a single site in Boston, USA, between 29 July and 7 August 2020. Ad26.COV2.S was a replication-incompetent adenovirus type 26 vector that expressed a prefusion-stabilized SARS-CoV-2 spike protein derived from the original Wuhan strain. The immunoSEQ Assay was the method used to sequence TCRbeta CDR3 regions. After extraction, genomic DNA underwent amplification by bias-controlled multiplex PCR, followed by high-throughput sequencing. In the source study's methods: To quantify the absolute abundance of every unique TCRbeta CDR3 region, sequences were collapsed and filtered. Usable DNA was measured by amplifying reference genes present in all nucleated cells, and TCRbeta template counts were normalized to that usable DNA to estimate T cell fraction. Repertoire TCRs were annotated as SARS-CoV-2-specific by exact matching of V gene, CDR3 amino acid sequence and J gene to a known reactive TCR set. The reference SARS-CoV-2 TCR set came from MIRA and was filtered for enrichment in COVID-19-positive ImmuneCODE repertoires, removing public or cross-reactive TCRs. Based on the MIRA antigens, annotated TCRs were further analysed at the level of specific ORF or position within ORF. Depth was the summed frequency of annotated unique rearrangements, while breadth was defined as annotated unique rearrangements over total unique productive rearrangements. Two-sided Wilcoxon rank-sum tests were used to compare TCR breadth between groups. This is the immuneACCESS table as TCRdb keeps it, with only in-frame sequences that have V and J called. A part of the clones is gone; compared with another copy, unresolved V genes explain less than half, and the rest is unexplained. V and J calls and clone size come straight from that table; D and trimming were deduced from the DNA. Within this sample are about 350,000 clones, with approximately 86% of them counted one time only. About 11% of the sample lies in the top ten.

Deletion took 10 bases off V and 6 bases off J, with a span of 13 bases between the germline ends. There are 12 amino acids in the CDR3, from cysteine to phenylalanine inclusive. This entry keeps only the CDR3 DNA: 36 bases, framed from base 1. Paper-wide results and their limitations: Compared with placebo recipients, Ad26.COV2.S recipients showed higher spike-specific TCR breadth (P = 0.0014). The study was not powered for comparison of responses between vaccine doses or regimens. Non-spike TCR breadth was comparable between vaccine and placebo recipients, consistent with the vaccine containing only spike. Substantial breadth of spike-specific CD8+ and CD4+ T cell responses was reported after vaccination. The authors noted that total T cell responses may have been underestimated by the TCR breadth and depth analyses.

This clone was picked up one time. Its antigen is still unknown. Per-base quality was not reported, and no clone a single base away is much larger than it. The sample here was peripheral blood, taken in a trial of Ad26.COV2.S vaccine versus placebo. The sequence links TRBV23-1 to TRBJ2-1; no D gene is confidently identified. TRBV23-1 is an open reading frame whose function is uncertain. The sequence came from a person aged 18-60 years who received the Ad26.COV2.S COVID-19 vaccine or a placebo. CDR3 protein: CANPDAANEQFF. The nucleotide sequence reads as follows: TGCGCCAACCCTGACGCGGCCAATGAGCAGTTCTTC.